This T cell receptor beta chain is drawn from a study of T cell repertoires in cytomegalovirus infection. Deletions cut 5 bases from V and 3 bases from J, with 11 bases between. This CDR3 is built from 14 residues. The germline CDR1 and CDR2 sequences are MNHEY and SMNVEV (reference sequence). TCRdb passed the reads through MiXCR, listing each CDR3 protein once. The sample records 700,000 to 850,000 distinct CDR3 sequences, 30% to 35% being singletons. This clonotype was seen a single time. No antigen is known for it. This sequence was found in a human donor in good health (CMV status not recorded). Some clones in this sample may be carry-over from other donors' samples. The chain joins TRBV27 to TRBJ1-5, with no clear D. The sample consisted of cultured CD8+ T cells from PBMCs, taken from culture after CMV antigen stimulation. The CDR3 DNA reads TGTGCCAGCAGTGCCGCCGCGGCCAATCAGCCCCAGCATTTT. Its protein is CASSAAAANQPQHF.